These 31 T cell receptor beta chains were all obtained from the same sample, sequenced in a study of regulatory T cells in long-lasting Graves disease. Building of the TCR beta libraries involved iRepertoire HTBI primers and Arm-PCR of CDR3 regions. From the multiplex PCR reads, TCRdb called clonotypes with MiXCR, one entry per CDR3 protein. The sample lists more than 650,000 distinct CDR3 sequences; about 32% were seen once. Described time point: persistent/refractory GD, antithyroid drugs over 5 years with positive TRAb. RNA isolated from PBMCs was used to make the TCR library. Sequences were derived from peripheral blood mononuclear cells (PBMCs), sampled when the disease was refractory, from a patient treated with antithyroid drugs. The receptors stem from a female donor with Graves disease.

This clonotype was seen once. The chain joins TRBV3-1 to TRBJ1-3; D is unclear. The CDR3 spans 16 residues. In germline, CDR1 is LGHDT, CDR2 YNNKEL (reference sequence). Trimming removed 4 bases at V and 2 bases at J, with 15 bases between. DNA for the CDR3: TGTGCCAGCAGCCTGGTTGGCGGAACGGCTGGAAACACCATATATTTT. Translating it yields CASSLVGGTAGNTIYF.

The chain employs TRBV6-5 and TRBJ1-2, with a tentative D call TRBD1 (5 bases). CDR1 and CDR2 from the germline V gene are MNHEY and SVGAGI. The CDR3 length is 17 residues. With 3 bases removed from V and 2 bases from J, the gap between germline ends came to 19 bases. The CDR3 loop is CASSYSGTGISNYGYTF. The CDR3, as DNA: TGTGCCAGCAGTTATTCGGGGACCGGGATCTCGAACTATGGCTACACCTTC.

This clonotype was recorded many times. The chain combines TRBV12-3 or TRBV12-4 with TRBJ2-7; no clear D gene. This CDR3 is 13 amino acids long. Trimming took off 0 bases at V and 4 bases at J, with 7 bases between the two ends. The CDR3 nucleotides read TGTGCCAGCAGTTTAGCGCGAGCGTACGAGCAGTACTTC. Its translation: CASSLARAYEQYF.

This clonotype appeared a few times. V is TRBV9 and J is TRBJ1-2; possible D gene TRBD1, 6 bases. Germline CDR1 and CDR2: SGDLS and YYNGEE. The ends were cut back, 0 bases at V and 4 bases at J, with 10 bases in the middle. This CDR3 has 14 residues. The CDR3 region has the DNA TGTGCCAGCAGCGTAGCGGTAGGGGGCTATGGCTACACCTTC. The encoded protein is CASSVAVGGYGYTF.

CDR3 DNA sequence: TGTGCCAGCAGGCATGACGGACAAACAGGGGGCAGATCCTACAATGAGCAGTTCTTC. This encodes CASRHDGQTGGRSYNEQFF. The chain is built from TRBV12-3 or TRBV12-4 and TRBJ2-1; 9 nucleotides line up with TRBD1. The CDR3 length is 19 residues. Trimming removed 6 bases from V and 1 base from J; junction bases left unmatched: 16.

This chain links TRBV28 with TRBJ1-5; D gene ambiguous. This CDR3 is built from 15 residues. The V and J ends lost 2 bases and 9 bases respectively, with 17 bases between them. Germline CDR1 and CDR2: MDHEN and SYDVKM. In DNA form, the CDR3 reads TGTGCCAGCAGTTTAAGGACGGGTAGTGGGATGCCCCAGCATTTT. Encoded protein: CASSLRTGSGMPQHF. Based on the CDR3 plus reference TRBV28 and TRBJ1-5, the full variable domain is DVKVTQSSRYLVKRTGEKVFLECVQDMDHENMFWYRQDPGLGLRLIYFSYDVKMKEKGDIPEGYSVSREKKERFSLILESASTNQTSMYLCASSLRTGSGMPQHFGDGTRLSIL.

A remark on this clonotype: A read error may account for a junction end that differs from germline. The rearrangement joins TRBV29-1 to TRBJ2-7; 8 bases are shared with TRBD1. The CDR3 extends over 13 amino acids. The germline V gene has CDR1 SQVTM and CDR2 ANQGSEA. The CDR3 DNA sequence: TGCAGCGCAACTACAGGGGGATCCTACGAGCTGTACTTC. It specifies CSATTGGSYELYF.

This clonotype was observed at least ten times. J is TRBJ1-2 and V is TRBV28; maybe TRBD1 (6 bases). V shed 6 bases and J shed 4 bases, with 15 bases lying between them. The V gene's germline CDR1 is MDHEN and CDR2 SYDVKM. This CDR3 is built from 14 residues. The CDR3 DNA reads TGTGCCAGCAGCTTCCCGACAGGCCCCTATGGCTACACCTTC. Residues: CASSFPTGPYGYTF.

The gene calls are TRBV19 and TRBJ1-5; no clear D gene. V was trimmed by 3 bases and J by 9 bases, leaving 15 bases between them. CDR3 length: 14 residues. Germline V lookup: CDR1 LNHDA, CDR2 SQIVND (reference sequence). CDR3 in amino acids: CASSMGLTELPQHF. CDR3 nucleotides: TGTGCCAGTAGTATGGGATTGACCGAGTTGCCCCAGCATTTT.

The chain employs TRBV9 and TRBJ1-2; possibly TRBD1 for D (5 bases). There are 14 residues in the CDR3. Trimming pared 0 bases from V and 6 bases from J, leaving 12 bases between. In germline, CDR1 is SGDLS, CDR2 YYNGEE. CDR3 DNA sequence: TGTGCCAGCAGCGTAGGTTGGGGGGAAGATGGCTACACCTTC. This translates into CASSVGWGEDGYTF.

This clonotype was seen a handful of times. The chain is built from TRBV7-9 and TRBJ2-2; D unclear. Between the trimmed V and J ends, which lost 1 base and 3 bases, there was a span of 9 bases. Germline CDR1 reads SEHNR; CDR2 reads FQNEAQ (reference sequence). The CDR3 totals 15 residues. CDR3 DNA sequence: TGTGCCAGCAGCTTAGGTGCAACGGACACCGGGGAGCTGTTTTTT. It encodes CASSLGATDTGELFF.

This rearrangement joins TRBV5-5 to TRBJ2-2; 8 bases align to TRBD2. The CDR3 runs 14 residues. Trimming cost V 6 bases and J 5 bases; bases outside gene matches: 6. Germline loops: CDR1 SGHKS, CDR2 YYEKEE (reference sequence). The CDR3 DNA reads as TGTGCCAGCATCTTAGCGGGATTAACCGGGGAGCTGTTTTTT. Its translation is CASILAGLTGELFF.

The chain has TRBV3-1 and TRBJ1-2, with 12 positions matching TRBD1. The CDR3 runs 14 residues. The V and J ends lost 4 bases and 8 bases, in that order; junction bases with no gene match: 5. In germline, CDR1 is LGHDT, CDR2 YNNKEL (reference sequence). The CDR3 DNA is TGTGCCAGCAGCCCCTCCGGGACAGGGGGCGGCTACACCTTC. Its protein product is CASSPSGTGGGYTF.

This clonotype was picked up many times. This chain connects TRBV28 to TRBJ1-5; D ambiguous. The CDR3 is 16 residues long. From germline, CDR1 is MDHEN and CDR2 SYDVKM. V was pared by 7 bases and J by 6 bases, with 22 bases between. The CDR3 reads CASTTVAAAASQPQHF. Written as DNA, the CDR3 is TGTGCCAGCACCACCGTGGCCGCGGCAGCGTCTCAGCCCCAGCATTTT.

A few counts support this clonotype. The chain combines TRBV6-9 with TRBJ2-7; 8 bases align to TRBD1. V gave up 3 bases and J gave up 3 bases; unmatched junction bases: 10. Germline V gene sequence: CDR1 MNHGY, CDR2 SVAAGI. The CDR3 loop spans 16 amino acids. The CDR3 DNA reads as TGTGCCAGCAGTTACCCCAGGGGGCCCACGTACTACGAGCAGTACTTC. Its protein product is CASSYPRGPTYYEQYF.

This clonotype has just a few counts. The V gene is TRBV6-2 or TRBV6-3, the J gene TRBJ1-4; D uncertain. Germline V gene sequence: CDR1 MNHEY, CDR2 SVGEGT. The CDR3 covers 13 residues. Trimming removed 1 base from V and 7 bases from J, with 7 bases in between. CDR3 DNA: TGTGCCAGCAGTTACTACAGCGTTGAAAAACTGTTTTTT. Protein sequence: CASSYYSVEKLFF.

This clonotype was observed a handful of times. V is TRBV6-1 and J is TRBJ1-6; the D gene is possibly TRBD1 (6 bases). Trimming stripped 4 bases from V and 0 bases from J, with 10 bases between. The CDR3 consists of 16 residues. CDR1 is MNHNS and CDR2 is SASEGT in the germline V gene. The CDR3 sequence: CASSGGGSSYNSPLHF. The CDR3 region has the DNA TGTGCCAGCAGTGGAGGGGGAAGCTCCTATAATTCACCCCTCCACTTT.

V usage is TRBV11-2 and J usage is TRBJ2-5, with 11 bases matching TRBD2. The CDR3 runs to 16 residues. CDR1 is SGHAT and CDR2 is FQNNGV in the germline V gene. J was trimmed by 2 bases and V by 3 bases; bases with no gene match: 5. The CDR3 is CASSFGTSGLQETQYF. The CDR3 DNA is TGTGCCAGCAGCTTTGGGACTAGCGGACTGCAAGAGACCCAGTACTTC.

The chain links TRBV27 to TRBJ1-4, with TRBD1 as a possible D gene (6 bases). Germline V gene data show CDR1 as MNHEY and CDR2 as SMNVEV (reference sequence). V shed 0 bases and J shed 4 bases, with 9 bases lying between them. This CDR3 region has 15 residues. The chain's CDR3 is CASSLSAGVNEKLFF. DNA for the CDR3: TGTGCCAGCAGTTTATCGGCAGGGGTTAATGAAAAACTGTTTTTT.

V usage is TRBV19 and J usage is TRBJ2-5; D is uncertain. Germline V gives CDR1 LNHDA, CDR2 SQIVND (reference sequence). This CDR3 region has 14 residues. Trimming took off 2 bases at V and 1 base at J, with 8 bases between the two ends. The CDR3 loop is CASSITAVQETQYF. CDR3 bases: TGTGCCAGTAGTATAACAGCCGTCCAAGAGACCCAGTACTTC.

The genes are TRBV6-2 or TRBV6-3 and TRBJ1-2, with 8 bases fitting TRBD1. CDR1 is MNHEY and CDR2 is SVGEGT in the germline V gene. The CDR3 length is 16 residues. Unmatched junction bases numbered 13, after V lost 6 bases and J lost 4 bases. CDR3 residues: CASSPRTGGPAYGYTF. As DNA, the CDR3 is TGTGCCAGCAGCCCCCGCACAGGGGGTCCGGCCTATGGCTACACCTTC.

This clonotype was counted only a few times. The V and J genes are TRBV5-1 and TRBJ1-3, with TRBD1 matching over 8 bases. The CDR3 totals 15 residues. The J segment lost 1 base and the V segment lost 5 bases, leaving 5 bases of the junction unmatched. Per the germline V gene, CDR1 is SGHRS and CDR2 is YFSETQ. DNA for the CDR3: TGCGCCAGCAGGCTCGACAGGGGATCTGGAAACACCATATATTTT. This codes for CASRLDRGSGNTIYF.

The rearrangement joins TRBV11-2 to TRBJ1-5; D is uncertain. Trimming took 1 base from V and 5 from J, leaving 12 bases between them. The germline CDR1 and CDR2 sequences are SGHAT and FQNNGV. The length of the CDR3 is 15 residues. The CDR3 loop reads CASSLGHYGDQPQHF. In DNA, the CDR3 is TGTGCCAGCAGCTTAGGACATTATGGCGATCAGCCCCAGCATTTT.

This clonotype was seen ten or more times. The rearrangement joins TRBV7-9 to TRBJ2-5, with 12 bases identical to TRBD2. The CDR3 totals 18 residues. V lost 3 bases to trimming and J lost 5 bases; unmatched junction nucleotides: 13. CDR1 is SEHNR and CDR2 is FQNEAQ in the germline V gene (reference sequence). The CDR3 protein is CASSFQGASGRAGETQYF. DNA for the CDR3: TGTGCCAGCAGCTTTCAAGGGGCTAGCGGGAGGGCCGGTGAGACCCAGTACTTC.

This chain connects TRBV13 to TRBJ2-7; tentative D call: TRBD2 (6 bases). V was trimmed by 4 bases and J by 6 bases, leaving 16 bases between them. Germline lookup yields CDR1 PRHDT and CDR2 FYEKMQ (reference sequence). The length of the CDR3 is 14 residues. CDR3 nucleotide sequence: TGTGCCAGCAGCTCAGACCCCGCCGGGGGCGAGCAGTACTTC. This codes for CASSSDPAGGEQYF. The full variable domain, with the rest looked up from reference TRBV13 and TRBJ2-7, is AAGVIQSPRHLIKEKRETATLKCYPIPRHDTVYWYQQGPGQDPQFLISFYEKMQSDKGSIPDRFSAQQFSDYHSELNMSSLELGDSALYFCASSSDPAGGEQYFGPGTRLTVT.

V is TRBV30 and J is TRBJ1-2; D is unclear. Between the trimmed V and J ends, which lost 3 bases and 4 bases, there was a span of 15 bases. Germline assignment: CDR1 GTSNPN and CDR2 SVGIG (reference sequence). This CDR3 has 14 amino acids. Here the CDR3 DNA reads TGTGCCTGGAGGCGAGCAGGTGGGGTCTATGGCTACACCTTC. Translation gives CAWRRAGGVYGYTF.

The J gene is TRBJ2-7, the V gene TRBV6-2 or TRBV6-3, with D possibly called TRBD1 or TRBD2 (5 bases each). Germline V gene lookup returns CDR1 MNHEY and CDR2 SVGEGT. The CDR3 loop spans 13 amino acids. V lost 6 bases to trimming and J lost 2 bases, with 11 bases between them. The CDR3 DNA reads as TGTGCCAGCAGACGACAGACTACCTACGAGCAGTACTTC. Translated: CASRRQTTYEQYF.

The chain combines TRBV5-4 with TRBJ1-2; D uncertain. With 2 bases removed from V and 5 bases from J, the gap between germline ends came to 13 bases. CDR1 and CDR2 from the germline V gene are SGHNT and YYREEE (reference sequence). The CDR3 spans 14 residues. CDR3 residues: CASSLIQSFYGYTF. CDR3 in DNA: TGTGCCAGCAGCTTAATTCAGAGCTTTTATGGCTACACCTTC.

This clonotype was seen many times. This CDR3 reads CASSVGQGRCYEQYF. For the CDR3, the DNA is TGTGCCAGCAGTGTGGGACAGGGGCGATGCTACGAGCAGTACTTC. The rearrangement joins TRBV28 to TRBJ2-7; 10 nucleotides match TRBD1. J lost 3 bases, V lost 5 bases, and 7 bases had no gene match. The CDR3 length is 15 residues. Germline-derived CDR1 and CDR2 are MDHEN and SYDVKM. Supplemented by reference TRBV28 and TRBJ2-7, the full variable domain reads DVKVTQSSRYLVKRTGEKVFLECVQDMDHENMFWYRQDPGLGLRLIYFSYDVKMKEKGDIPEGYSVSREKKERFSLILESASTNQTSMYLCASSVGQGRCYEQYFGPGTRLTVT.

The genes are TRBV4-1 and TRBJ2-7; possible D gene TRBD2, 6 bases. Germline values: CDR1 MGHRA, CDR2 YSYEKL. Trimming shortened V by 4 bases and J by 3 bases, and 13 bases separated the two germline ends. This CDR3 is 14 amino acids long. The CDR3 here is CASSPGDFYYEQYF. The CDR3, as DNA: TGCGCCAGCAGCCCCGGGGACTTTTACTACGAGCAGTACTTC.

This clonotype was counted between two and nine times. CDR3 bases: TGTGCCAGCAGTTTTCTTAGCGGGAGGGCCGAAGAGACCCAGTACTTC. Its translation: CASSFLSGRAEETQYF. The chain combines TRBV12-3 or TRBV12-4 with TRBJ2-5; 11 bases are shared with TRBD2. V dropped 3 bases and J dropped 3; count of bases not matched to a gene: 6. CDR3 length equals 16 residues.